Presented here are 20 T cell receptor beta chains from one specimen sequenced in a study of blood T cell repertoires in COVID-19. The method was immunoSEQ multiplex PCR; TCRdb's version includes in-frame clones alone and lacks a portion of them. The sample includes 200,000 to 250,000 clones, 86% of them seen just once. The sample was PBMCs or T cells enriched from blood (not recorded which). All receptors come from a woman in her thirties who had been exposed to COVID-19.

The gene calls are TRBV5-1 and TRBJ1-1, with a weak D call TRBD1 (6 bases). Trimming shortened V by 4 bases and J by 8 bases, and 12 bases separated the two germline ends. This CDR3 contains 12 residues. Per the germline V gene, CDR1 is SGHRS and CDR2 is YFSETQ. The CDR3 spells CASSPGGLEAFF. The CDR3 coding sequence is TGCGCCAGCAGCCCGGGGGGGCTGGAAGCTTTCTTT.

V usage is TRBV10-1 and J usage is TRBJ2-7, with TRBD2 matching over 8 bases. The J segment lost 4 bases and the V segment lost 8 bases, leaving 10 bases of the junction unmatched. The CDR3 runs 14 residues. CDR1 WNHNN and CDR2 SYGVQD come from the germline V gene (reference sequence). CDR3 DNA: TGCGCCAGCTCCCGGGGGGGGACTCAATACGAGCAGTACTTC. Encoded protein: CASSRGGTQYEQYF.

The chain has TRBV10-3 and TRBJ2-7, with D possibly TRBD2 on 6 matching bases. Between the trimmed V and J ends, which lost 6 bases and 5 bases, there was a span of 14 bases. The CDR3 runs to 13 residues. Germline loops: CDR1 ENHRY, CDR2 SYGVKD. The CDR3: CAIRGGASDEQYF. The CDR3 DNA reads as TGTGCCATCAGGGGCGGGGCGAGCGACGAGCAGTACTTC.

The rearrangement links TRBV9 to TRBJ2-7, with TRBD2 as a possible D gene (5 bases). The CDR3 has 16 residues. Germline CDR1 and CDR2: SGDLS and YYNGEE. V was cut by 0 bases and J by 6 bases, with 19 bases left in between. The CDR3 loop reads CASSVVPGEPASEQYF. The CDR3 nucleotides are TGTGCCAGCAGCGTAGTCCCCGGGGAACCGGCTTCCGAGCAGTACTTC.

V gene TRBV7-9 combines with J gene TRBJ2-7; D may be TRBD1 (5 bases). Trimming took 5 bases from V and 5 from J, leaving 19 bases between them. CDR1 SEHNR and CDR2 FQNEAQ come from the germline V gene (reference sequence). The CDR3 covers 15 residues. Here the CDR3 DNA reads TGTGCCAGCAGCCCGACTGTGACGAAAGGGGACGAGCAGTACTTC. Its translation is CASSPTVTKGDEQYF.

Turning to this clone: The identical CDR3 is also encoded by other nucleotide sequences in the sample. Written as DNA, the CDR3 is TGCGCCAGCAGCTTGGAGGGGGGGCGCAATCAGCCCCAGCATTTT. Amino acid sequence: CASSLEGGRNQPQHF. This rearrangement joins TRBV5-1 to TRBJ1-5; tentatively, D is TRBD1 (6 bases). This CDR3 comprises 15 residues. From germline, CDR1 is SGHRS and CDR2 YFSETQ. V lost 0 bases to trimming and J lost 2 bases, with 9 bases between them.

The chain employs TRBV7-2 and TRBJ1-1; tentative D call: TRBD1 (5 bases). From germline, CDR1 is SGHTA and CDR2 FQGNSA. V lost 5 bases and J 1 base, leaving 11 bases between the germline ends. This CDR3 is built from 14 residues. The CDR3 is CASSQQVKNTEAFF. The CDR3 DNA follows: TGTGCCAGCAGCCAACAGGTGAAGAACACTGAAGCTTTCTTT.

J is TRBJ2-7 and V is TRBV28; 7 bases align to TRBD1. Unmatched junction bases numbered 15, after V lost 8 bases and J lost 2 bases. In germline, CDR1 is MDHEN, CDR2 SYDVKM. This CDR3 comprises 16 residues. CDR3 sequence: CASPSTGRPHAYEQYF. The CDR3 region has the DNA TGTGCCAGCCCATCGACAGGGCGTCCTCATGCCTACGAGCAGTACTTC.

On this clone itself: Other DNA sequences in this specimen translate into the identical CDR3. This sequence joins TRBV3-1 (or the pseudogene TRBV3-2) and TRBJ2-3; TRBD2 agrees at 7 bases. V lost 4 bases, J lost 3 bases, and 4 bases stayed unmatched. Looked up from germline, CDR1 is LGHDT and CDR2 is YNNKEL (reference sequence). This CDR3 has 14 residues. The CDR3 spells CASSRRTSTDTQYF. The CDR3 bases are TGTGCCAGCAGCCGCAGGACTAGTACAGATACGCAGTATTTT.

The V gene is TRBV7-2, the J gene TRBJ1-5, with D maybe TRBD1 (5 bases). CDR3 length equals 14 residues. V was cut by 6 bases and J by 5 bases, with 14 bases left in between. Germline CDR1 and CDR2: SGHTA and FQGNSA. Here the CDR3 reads CASSSTGTYQPQHF. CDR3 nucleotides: TGTGCCAGCAGTAGCACCGGGACTTATCAGCCCCAGCATTTT.

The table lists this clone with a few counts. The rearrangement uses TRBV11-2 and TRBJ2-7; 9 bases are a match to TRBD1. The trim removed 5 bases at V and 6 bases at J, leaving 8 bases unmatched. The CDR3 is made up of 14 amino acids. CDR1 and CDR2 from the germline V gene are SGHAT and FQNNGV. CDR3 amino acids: CASSVGQGRIEQYF. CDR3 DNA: TGTGCCAGCAGCGTCGGACAGGGGAGGATCGAGCAGTACTTC.

CDR3 loop: CASSSKGVFSTDTQYF. Written as DNA, the CDR3 is TGTGCCAGCAGCTCGAAAGGGGTTTTTAGCACAGATACGCAGTATTTT. This sequence joins TRBV9 and TRBJ2-3, with D possibly matching TRBD1 (5 bases). Trimming shortened V by 4 bases and J by 0 bases, and 15 bases separated the two germline ends. Germline CDR1 and CDR2: SGDLS and YYNGEE. This CDR3 spans 16 amino acids. Drawing the rest from reference TRBV9 and TRBJ2-3, the complete variable domain is DSGVTQTPKHLITATGQRVTLRCSPRSGDLSVYWYQQSLDQGLQFLIQYYNGEERAKGNILERFSAQQFPDLHSELNLSSLELGDSALYFCASSSKGVFSTDTQYFGPGTRLTVL.

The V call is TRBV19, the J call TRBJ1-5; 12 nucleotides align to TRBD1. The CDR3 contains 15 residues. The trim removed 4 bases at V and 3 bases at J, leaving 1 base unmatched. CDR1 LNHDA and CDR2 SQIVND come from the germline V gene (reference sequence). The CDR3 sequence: CASSRGQGANQPQHF. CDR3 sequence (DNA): TGTGCCAGTAGTAGGGGACAGGGGGCCAATCAGCCCCAGCATTTT.

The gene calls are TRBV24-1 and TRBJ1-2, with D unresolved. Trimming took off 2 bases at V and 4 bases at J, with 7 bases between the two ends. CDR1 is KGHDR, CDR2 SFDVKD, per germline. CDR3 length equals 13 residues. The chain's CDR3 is CATSDSGLYGYTF. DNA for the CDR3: TGTGCCACCAGTGATTCCGGACTCTATGGCTACACCTTC.

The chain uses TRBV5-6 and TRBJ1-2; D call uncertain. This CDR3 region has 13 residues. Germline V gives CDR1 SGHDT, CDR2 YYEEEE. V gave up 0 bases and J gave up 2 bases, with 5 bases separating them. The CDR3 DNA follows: TGTGCCAGCAGCTTGGCCGGGAACTATGGCTACACCTTC. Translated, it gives CASSLAGNYGYTF. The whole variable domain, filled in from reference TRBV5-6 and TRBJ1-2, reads DAGVTQSPTHLIKTRGQQVTLRCSPKSGHDTVSWYQQALGQGPQFIFQYYEEEERQRGNFPDRFSGHQFPNYSSELNVNALLLGDSALYLCASSLAGNYGYTFGSGTRLTVV.

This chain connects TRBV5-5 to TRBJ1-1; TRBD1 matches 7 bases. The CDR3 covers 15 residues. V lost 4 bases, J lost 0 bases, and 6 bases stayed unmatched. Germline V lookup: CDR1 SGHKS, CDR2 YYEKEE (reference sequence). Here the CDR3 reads CASSLWDSMNTEAFF. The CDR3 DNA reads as TGTGCCAGCAGCCTGTGGGACAGCATGAACACTGAAGCTTTCTTT.

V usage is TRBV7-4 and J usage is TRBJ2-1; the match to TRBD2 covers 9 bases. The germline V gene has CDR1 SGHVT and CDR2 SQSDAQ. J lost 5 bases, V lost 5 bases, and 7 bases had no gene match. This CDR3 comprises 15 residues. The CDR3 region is CASSLGLASHNEQFF. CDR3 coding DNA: TGTGCCAGCAGCCTCGGACTAGCGTCCCACAATGAGCAGTTCTTC.

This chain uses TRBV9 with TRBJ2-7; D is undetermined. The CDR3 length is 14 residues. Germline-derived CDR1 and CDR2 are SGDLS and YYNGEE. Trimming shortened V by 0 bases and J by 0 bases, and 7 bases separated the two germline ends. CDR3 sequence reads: CASSVEHSSYEQYF. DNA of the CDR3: TGTGCCAGCAGCGTAGAACACAGCTCCTACGAGCAGTACTTC.

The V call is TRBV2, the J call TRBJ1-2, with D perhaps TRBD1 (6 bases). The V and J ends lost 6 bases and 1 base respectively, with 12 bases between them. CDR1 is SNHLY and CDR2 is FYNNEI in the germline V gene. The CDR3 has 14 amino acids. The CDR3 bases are TGTGCCAGCAGCGGACAGTTATTTAACTATGGCTACACCTTC. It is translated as CASSGQLFNYGYTF.

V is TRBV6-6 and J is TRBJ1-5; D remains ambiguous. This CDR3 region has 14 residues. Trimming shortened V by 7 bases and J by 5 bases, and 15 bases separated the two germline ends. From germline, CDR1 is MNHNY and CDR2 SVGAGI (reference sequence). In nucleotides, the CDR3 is TGTGCCAGCAAGCCGCTCGACATGGATCAGCCCCAGCATTTT. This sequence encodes CASKPLDMDQPQHF.